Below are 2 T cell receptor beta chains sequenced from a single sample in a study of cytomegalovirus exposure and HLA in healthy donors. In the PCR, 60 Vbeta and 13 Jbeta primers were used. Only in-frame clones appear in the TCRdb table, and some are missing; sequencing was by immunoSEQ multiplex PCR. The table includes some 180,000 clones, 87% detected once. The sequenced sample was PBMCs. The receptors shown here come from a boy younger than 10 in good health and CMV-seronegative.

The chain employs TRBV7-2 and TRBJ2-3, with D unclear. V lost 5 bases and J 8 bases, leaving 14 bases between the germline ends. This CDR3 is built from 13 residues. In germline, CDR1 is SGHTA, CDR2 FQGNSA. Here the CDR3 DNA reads TGTGCCAGCAGCCCAAGTCCCTATGGTACGCAGTATTTT. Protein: CASSPSPYGTQYF.

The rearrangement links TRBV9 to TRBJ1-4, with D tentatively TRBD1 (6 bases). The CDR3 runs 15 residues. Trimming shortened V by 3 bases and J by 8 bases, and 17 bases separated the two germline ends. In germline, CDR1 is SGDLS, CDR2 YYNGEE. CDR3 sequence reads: CASSERTETGEKLFF. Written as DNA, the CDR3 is TGTGCCAGCAGCGAGAGGACAGAGACGGGGGAAAAACTGTTTTTT. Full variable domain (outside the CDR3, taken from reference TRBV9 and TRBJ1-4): DSGVTQTPKHLITATGQRVTLRCSPRSGDLSVYWYQQSLDQGLQFLIQYYNGEERAKGNILERFSAQQFPDLHSELNLSSLELGDSALYFCASSERTETGEKLFFGSGTQLSVL.